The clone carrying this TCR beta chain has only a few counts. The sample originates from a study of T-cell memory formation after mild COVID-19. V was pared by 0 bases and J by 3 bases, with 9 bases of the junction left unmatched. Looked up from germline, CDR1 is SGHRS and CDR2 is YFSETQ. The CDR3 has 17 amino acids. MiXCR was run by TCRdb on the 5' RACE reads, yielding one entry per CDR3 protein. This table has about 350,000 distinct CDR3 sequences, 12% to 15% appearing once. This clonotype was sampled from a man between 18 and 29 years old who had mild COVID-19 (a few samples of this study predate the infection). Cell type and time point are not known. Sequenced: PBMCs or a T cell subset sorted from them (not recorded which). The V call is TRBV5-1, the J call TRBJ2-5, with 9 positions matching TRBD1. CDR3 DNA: TGCGCCAGCAGCTTGGGAGTAGTGACAGGGGGTAAAGAGACCCAGTACTTC. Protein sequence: CASSLGVVTGGKETQYF.